These 4 T cell receptor beta chains originate from one sample sequenced in a study of blood T cell repertoires in COVID-19. Repertoires were generated with immunoSEQ multiplex PCR, while TCRdb's copy carries only in-frame clones and drops some. The sample holds over 95,000 clones, approximately 79% seen once. Sequenced material: peripheral blood. These receptors were taken from a woman of 80 years or more with active or convalescent COVID-19.

The chain joins TRBV7-9 to TRBJ1-6; D not certain. The CDR3 extends over 14 amino acids. In germline, CDR1 is SEHNR, CDR2 FQNEAQ (reference sequence). V was pared by 3 bases and J by 5 bases, with 8 bases between. This CDR3 reads CASSFVHNNSPLHF. CDR3 DNA sequence: TGTGCCAGCAGCTTCGTACACAATAATTCACCCCTCCACTTT.

This clone was detected only once. The chain combines TRBV4-2 with TRBJ2-1; 9 bases are shared with TRBD2. The CDR3 runs 18 residues. The junction had 7 bases not matched to a gene; V was cut back by 1 base and J by 0 bases. The germline V gene has CDR1 LGHNA and CDR2 YNFKEQ. The DNA of the CDR3 is TGTGCCAGCAGCCAAGTTCAGCGGGAGGCCTACTCCTACAATGAGCAGTTCTTC. Its protein is CASSQVQREAYSYNEQFF.

The rearrangement joins TRBV7-6 to TRBJ2-5; 8 bases match TRBD2. In germline, CDR1 is SGHVS, CDR2 FNYEAQ. Losses at the gene ends were 5 bases for V and 5 bases for J; bases not matched to a gene: 16. The CDR3 is 17 residues long. The CDR3 nucleotides read TGTGCCAGCAGCCTGCCAAGCGGGAGCAGGATAAGGGAGACCCAGTACTTC. This sequence encodes CASSLPSGSRIRETQYF.

This clone was counted only a few times. CDR3: CASSLRGREAEQFF. In DNA form, the CDR3 reads TGTGCCAGCAGCTTACGCGGGAGGGAGGCTGAGCAGTTCTTC. The chain is built from TRBV7-9 and TRBJ2-1, with TRBD2 matching over 9 bases. Trimming removed 2 bases from V and 9 bases from J; junction bases left unmatched: 5. Germline V gene data show CDR1 as SEHNR and CDR2 as FQNEAQ (reference sequence). The CDR3 has 14 amino acids.